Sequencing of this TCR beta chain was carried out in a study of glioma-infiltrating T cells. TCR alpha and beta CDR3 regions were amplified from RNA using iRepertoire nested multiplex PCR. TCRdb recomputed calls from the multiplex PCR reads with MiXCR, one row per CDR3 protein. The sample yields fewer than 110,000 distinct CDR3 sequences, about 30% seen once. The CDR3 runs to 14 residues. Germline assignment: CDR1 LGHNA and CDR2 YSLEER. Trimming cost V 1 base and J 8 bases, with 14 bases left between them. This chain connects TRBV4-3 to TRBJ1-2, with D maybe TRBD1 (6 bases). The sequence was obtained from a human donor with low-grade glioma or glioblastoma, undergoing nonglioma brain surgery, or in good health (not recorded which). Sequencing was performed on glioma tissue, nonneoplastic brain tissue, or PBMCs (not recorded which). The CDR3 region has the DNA TGCGCCAGCAGCCAAGCACAGGGACGAGAAGGCTACACCTTC. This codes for CASSQAQGREGYTF.